Below, 2 T cell receptor beta chains from the same sample are listed, as sequenced in a study of blood T cells in healthy people across ages. A second PCR, run for roughly 7 to 11 cycles, used a sample-barcoded 5' primer plus a J-beta primer mix. TCRdb redid the calling of the 5' RACE reads with MiXCR, one entry per CDR3 protein. The data hold roughly 1,700,000 distinct CDR3 sequences, with 25% to 30% observed a single time. Sequencing was done on a sample of blood. These receptors were collected from a woman in her twenties or thirties in good health.

This clonotype was observed a few times. The genes are TRBV20-1 and TRBJ2-3, with unresolved D. The germline V gene has CDR1 DFQATT and CDR2 SNEGSKA (reference sequence). This CDR3 is built from 14 residues. The V end lost 6 bases, the J end lost 0 bases, and 13 bases lay between the germline ends. The CDR3 DNA reads TGCAGTGCAGGAAAGACGGCTAGCACAGATACGCAGTATTTT. It yields the protein CSAGKTASTDTQYF.

The gene calls are TRBV3-1 and TRBJ1-4; D gene unclear. The CDR3 contains 13 residues. Germline V lookup: CDR1 LGHDT, CDR2 YNNKEL (reference sequence). Between the trimmed V and J ends, which lost 1 base and 7 bases, there was a span of 7 bases. The CDR3 DNA reads TGTGCCAGCAGCCAAGGCCTGGGTGAAAAACTGTTTTTT. Its protein product is CASSQGLGEKLFF.